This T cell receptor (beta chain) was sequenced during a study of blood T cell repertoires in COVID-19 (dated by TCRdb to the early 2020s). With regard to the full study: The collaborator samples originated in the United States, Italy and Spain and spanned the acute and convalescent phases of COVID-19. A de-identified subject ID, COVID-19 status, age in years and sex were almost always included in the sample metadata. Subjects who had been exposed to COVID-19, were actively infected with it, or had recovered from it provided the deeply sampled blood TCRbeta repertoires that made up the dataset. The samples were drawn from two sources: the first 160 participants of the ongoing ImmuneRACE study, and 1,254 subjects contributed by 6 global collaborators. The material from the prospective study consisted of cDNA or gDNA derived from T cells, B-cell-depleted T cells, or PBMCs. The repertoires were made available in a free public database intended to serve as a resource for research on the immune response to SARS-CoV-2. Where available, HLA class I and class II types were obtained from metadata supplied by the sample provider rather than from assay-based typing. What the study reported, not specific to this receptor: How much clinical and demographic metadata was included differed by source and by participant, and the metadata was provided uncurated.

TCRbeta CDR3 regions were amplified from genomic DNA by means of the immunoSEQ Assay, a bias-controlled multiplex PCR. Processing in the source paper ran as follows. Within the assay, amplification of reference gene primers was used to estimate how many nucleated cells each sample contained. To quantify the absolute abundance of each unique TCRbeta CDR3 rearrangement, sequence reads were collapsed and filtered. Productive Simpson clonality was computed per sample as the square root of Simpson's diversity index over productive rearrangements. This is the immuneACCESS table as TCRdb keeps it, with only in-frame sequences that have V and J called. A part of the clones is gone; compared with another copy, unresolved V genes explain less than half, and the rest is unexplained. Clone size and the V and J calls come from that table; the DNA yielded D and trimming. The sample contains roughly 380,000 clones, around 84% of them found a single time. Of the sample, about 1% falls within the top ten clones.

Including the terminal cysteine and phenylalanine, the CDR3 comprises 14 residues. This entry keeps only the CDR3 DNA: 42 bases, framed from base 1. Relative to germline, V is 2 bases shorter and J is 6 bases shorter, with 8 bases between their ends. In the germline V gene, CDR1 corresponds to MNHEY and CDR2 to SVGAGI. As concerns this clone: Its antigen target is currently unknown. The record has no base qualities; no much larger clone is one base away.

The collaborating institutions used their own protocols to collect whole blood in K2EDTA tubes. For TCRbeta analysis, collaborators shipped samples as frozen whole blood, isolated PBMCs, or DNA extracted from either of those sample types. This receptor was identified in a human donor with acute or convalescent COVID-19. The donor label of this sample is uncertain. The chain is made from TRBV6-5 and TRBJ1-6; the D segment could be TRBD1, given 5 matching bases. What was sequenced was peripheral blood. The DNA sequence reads TGTGCCAGCAGTTACGGAGGGGCTAATTCACCCCTCCACTTT. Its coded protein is CASSYGGANSPLHF.